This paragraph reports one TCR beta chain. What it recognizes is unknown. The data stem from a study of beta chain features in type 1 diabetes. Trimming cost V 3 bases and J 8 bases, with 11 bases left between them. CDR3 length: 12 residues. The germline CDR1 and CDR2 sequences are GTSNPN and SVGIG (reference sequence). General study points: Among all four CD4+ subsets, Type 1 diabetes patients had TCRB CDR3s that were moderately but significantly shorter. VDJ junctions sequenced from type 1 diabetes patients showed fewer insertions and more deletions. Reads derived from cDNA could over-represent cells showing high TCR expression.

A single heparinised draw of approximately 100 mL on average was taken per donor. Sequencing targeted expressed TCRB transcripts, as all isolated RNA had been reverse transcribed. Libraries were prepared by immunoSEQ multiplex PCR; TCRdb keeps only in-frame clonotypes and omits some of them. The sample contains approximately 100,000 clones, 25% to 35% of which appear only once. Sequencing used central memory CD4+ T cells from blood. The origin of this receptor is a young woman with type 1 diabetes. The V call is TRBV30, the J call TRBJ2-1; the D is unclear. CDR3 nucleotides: TGTGCCTGGAGCCCAGACTTTGATGAGCAGTTCTTC. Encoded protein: CAWSPDFDEQFF.